The rows below give T cell receptor beta chains drawn from one sample of a study of shared clonotypes between healthy human individuals. Clones were sequenced by immunoSEQ multiplex PCR, and TCRdb holds only the in-frame ones, with some missing. The sample has 980,000 or so clones, more than 75% seen once. Material: memory CD4+ T cells sorted from blood. These receptor sequences come from a man between 18 and 29 years old in good health. Each CDR3 is given with its conserved first and last residue. A D gene is named only where the DNA matches it firmly. Not every row has a clone size; where given, it reads once, few, many or a size class.

-	TRBV29-1	TRBJ2-7	-	CSVVSGSYEQYF	TGCAGCGTTGTGTCCGGGAGCTACGAGCAGTACTTC
few	TRBV11-2	TRBJ1-1	TRBD1	CASSLRQGAKQAFF	TGTGCCAGCAGCCTTAGACAGGGGGCGAAACAGGCTTTCTTT
-	TRBV2	TRBJ2-1	TRBD2	CASSESLAGLNEQFF	TGTGCCAGCAGTGAATCTCTAGCGGGGCTGAATGAGCAGTTCTTC
-	TRBV2	TRBJ2-3	-	CASSDFWEEVADTQYF	TGTGCCAGCAGTGATTTCTGGGAGGAGGTCGCAGATACGCAGTATTTT
-	TRBV18	TRBJ2-2	-	CASSPKETNTGELFF	TGTGCCAGCTCACCAAAGGAAACGAACACCGGGGAGCTGTTTTTT
-	TRBV6-6	TRBJ1-4	-	CASSFSEKLFF	TGTGCCAGCAGTTTTAGCGAAAAACTGTTTTTT
-	TRBV11-3	TRBJ1-1	-	CASSLGQNTEAFF	TGTGCCAGCAGCTTAGGTCAGAACACTGAAGCTTTCTTT
-	TRBV25-1	TRBJ1-4	-	CASSEGTGKREEKLFF	TGTGCCAGCAGTGAGGGCACCGGGAAACGGGAGGAAAAACTGTTTTTT
-	TRBV10-3	TRBJ2-7	-	CAISASTQGPYEQYF	TGTGCCATCAGCGCCTCCACACAGGGCCCCTACGAGCAGTACTTC
once	TRBV7-2	TRBJ2-3	-	CASSLGVADTQYF	TGTGCCAGCAGCTTAGGAGTAGCAGATACGCAGTATTTT
-	TRBV7-9	TRBJ2-2	-	CASSSSGQAVKTGELFF	TGTGCCAGCAGCTCCTCGGGTCAGGCAGTGAAGACCGGGGAGCTGTTTTTT
once	TRBV18	TRBJ1-3	-	CASSPGTPQSGNTIYF	TGTGCCAGCTCACCAGGGACACCACAGTCTGGAAACACCATATATTTT
-	TRBV10-3	TRBJ1-1	-	CAIRSTRGPDADTEAFF	TGTGCCATCAGGTCGACCCGGGGCCCGGATGCGGACACTGAAGCTTTCTTT
-	TRBV18	TRBJ2-7	-	CASSRLSTRYEQYF	TGTGCCAGCTCACGCCTCTCTACCCGCTACGAGCAGTACTTC
-	TRBV27	TRBJ2-3	TRBD2	CASSPRTSGGLGDTQYF	TGTGCCAGCAGTCCCCGGACTAGCGGGGGGTTAGGAGATACGCAGTATTTT
-	TRBV20-1	TRBJ1-4	-	CSARWDEKLFF	TGCAGTGCTAGGTGGGATGAAAAACTGTTTTTT